This TCR beta chain was recorded in a study of blood T cell repertoires in COVID-19. Original processing notes: How many nucleated cells were present was estimated from reference gene primer amplification. Method: immunoSEQ multiplex PCR; TCRdb's copy keeps in-frame clones and lacks some. V and J calls and clone size are as listed in that table; D and trimming were resolved from the DNA. Of about 180,000 clones in the sample, about four fifths were seen once. Seattle patient enrollment occurred during active infection, with longitudinal follow-up thereafter. J lost 7 bases, V lost 10 bases, and 9 bases had no gene match. This CDR3 is built from 14 residues. Germline lookup yields CDR1 SNHLY and CDR2 FYNNEI.

The TCR was taken from a woman between 65 and 79 years old with COVID-19, enrolled during active disease. Sequencing was done on a sample of peripheral blood. This rearrangement joins TRBV2 to TRBJ2-7; 14 positions agree with TRBD2. CDR3 sequence: CAIGATSGRVEQYF. DNA of the CDR3: TGTGCCATTGGCGCGACTAGCGGGAGGGTGGAGCAGTACTTC. Full variable domain (missing parts from reference TRBV2 and TRBJ2-7): EPEVTQTPSHQVTQMGQEVILRCVPISNHLYFYWYRQILGQKVEFLVSFYNNEISEKSEIFDDQFSVERPDGSNFTLKIRSTKLEDSAMYFCAIGATSGRVEQYFGPGTRLTVT.